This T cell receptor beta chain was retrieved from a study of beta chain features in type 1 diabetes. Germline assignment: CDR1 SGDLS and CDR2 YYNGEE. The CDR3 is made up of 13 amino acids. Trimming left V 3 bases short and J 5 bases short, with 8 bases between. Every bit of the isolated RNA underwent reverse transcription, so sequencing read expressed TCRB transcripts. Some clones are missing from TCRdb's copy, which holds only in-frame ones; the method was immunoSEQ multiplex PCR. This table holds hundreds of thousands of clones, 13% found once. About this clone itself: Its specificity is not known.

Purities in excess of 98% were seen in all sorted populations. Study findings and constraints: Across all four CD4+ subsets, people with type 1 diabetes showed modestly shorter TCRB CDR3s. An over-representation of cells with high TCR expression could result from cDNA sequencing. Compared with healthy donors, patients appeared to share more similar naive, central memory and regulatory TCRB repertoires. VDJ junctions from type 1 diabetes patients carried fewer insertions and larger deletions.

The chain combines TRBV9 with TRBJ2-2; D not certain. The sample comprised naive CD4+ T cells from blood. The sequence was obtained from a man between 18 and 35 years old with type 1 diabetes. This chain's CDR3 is CASSAFGTGELFF. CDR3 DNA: TGTGCCAGCAGCGCCTTCGGGACCGGGGAGCTGTTTTTT. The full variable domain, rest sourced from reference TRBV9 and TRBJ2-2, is DSGVTQTPKHLITATGQRVTLRCSPRSGDLSVYWYQQSLDQGLQFLIQYYNGEERAKGNILERFSAQQFPDLHSELNLSSLELGDSALYFCASSAFGTGELFFGEGSRLTVL.